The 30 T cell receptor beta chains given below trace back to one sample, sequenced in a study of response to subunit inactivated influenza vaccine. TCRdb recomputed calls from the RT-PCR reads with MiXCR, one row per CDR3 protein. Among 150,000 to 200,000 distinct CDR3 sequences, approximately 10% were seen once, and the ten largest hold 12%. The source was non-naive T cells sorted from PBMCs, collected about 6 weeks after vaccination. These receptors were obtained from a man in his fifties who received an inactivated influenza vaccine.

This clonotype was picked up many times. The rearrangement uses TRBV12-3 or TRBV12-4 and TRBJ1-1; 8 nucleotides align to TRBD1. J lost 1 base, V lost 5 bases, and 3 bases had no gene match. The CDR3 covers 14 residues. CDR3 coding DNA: TGTGCCAGCAGTCTTACAGGGGGGAACACTGAAGCTTTCTTT. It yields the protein CASSLTGGNTEAFF.

This CDR3 is CASSYTGAYSNQPQHF. The CDR3 DNA sequence: TGTGCCAGCAGTTATACAGGGGCCTATAGCAATCAGCCCCAGCATTTT. V and J are TRBV27 and TRBJ1-5; TRBD1 matches 7 bases. V trimming: 4 bases; J trimming: 0 bases; junction bases outside the gene matches: 6. The CDR3 length is 16 residues. Germline V gives CDR1 MNHEY, CDR2 SMNVEV (reference sequence).

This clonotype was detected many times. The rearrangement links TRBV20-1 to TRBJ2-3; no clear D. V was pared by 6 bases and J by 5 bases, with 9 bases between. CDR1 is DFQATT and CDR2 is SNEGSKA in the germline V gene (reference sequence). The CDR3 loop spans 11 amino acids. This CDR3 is CSAPTLDTQYF. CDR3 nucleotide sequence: TGCAGTGCCCCGACTTTAGATACGCAGTATTTT.

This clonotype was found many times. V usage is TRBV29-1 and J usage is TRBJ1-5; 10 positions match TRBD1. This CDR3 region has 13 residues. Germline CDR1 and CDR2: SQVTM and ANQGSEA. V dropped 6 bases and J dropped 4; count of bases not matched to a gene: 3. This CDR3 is CSVGQGGNQPQHF. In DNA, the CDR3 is TGCAGCGTAGGACAGGGGGGAAATCAGCCCCAGCATTTT.

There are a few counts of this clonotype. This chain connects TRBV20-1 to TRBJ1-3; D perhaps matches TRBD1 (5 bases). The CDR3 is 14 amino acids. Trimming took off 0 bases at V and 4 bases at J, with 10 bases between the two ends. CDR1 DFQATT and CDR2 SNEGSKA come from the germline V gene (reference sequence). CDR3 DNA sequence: TGCAGTGCTAGAGAAGGGACCTGGGGAAACACCATATATTTT. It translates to CSAREGTWGNTIYF.

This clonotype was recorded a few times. Written as DNA, the CDR3 is TGCAGTGCCGACTTGGGGGGCCACCAAGAGACCCAGTACTTC. Amino acid sequence: CSADLGGHQETQYF. The chain combines TRBV20-1 with TRBJ2-5, with D possibly being TRBD1 or TRBD2 (6 bases each). V lost 6 bases and J lost 0, with 14 bases in between. This CDR3 contains 14 residues. Germline V gene data show CDR1 as DFQATT and CDR2 as SNEGSKA (reference sequence).

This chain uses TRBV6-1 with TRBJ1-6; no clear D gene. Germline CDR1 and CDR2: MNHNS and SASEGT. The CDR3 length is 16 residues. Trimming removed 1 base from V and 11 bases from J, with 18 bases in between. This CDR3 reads CASSEGFGIGTAPLHF. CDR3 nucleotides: TGTGCCAGCAGTGAAGGCTTCGGAATAGGAACGGCACCCCTCCACTTT.

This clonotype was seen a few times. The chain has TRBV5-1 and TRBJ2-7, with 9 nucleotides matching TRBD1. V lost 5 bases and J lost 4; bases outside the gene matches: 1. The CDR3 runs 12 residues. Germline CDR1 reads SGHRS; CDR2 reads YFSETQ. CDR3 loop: CASRGQGYEQYF. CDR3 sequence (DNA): TGCGCCAGCAGAGGACAGGGGTACGAGCAGTACTTC.

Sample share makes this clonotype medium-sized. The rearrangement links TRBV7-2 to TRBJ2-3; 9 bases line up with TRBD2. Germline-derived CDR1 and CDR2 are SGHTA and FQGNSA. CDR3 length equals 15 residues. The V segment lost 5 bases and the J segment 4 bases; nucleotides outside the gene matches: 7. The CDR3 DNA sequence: TGTGCCAGCAGCATGCGGGGGGGCAGCTCAGATACGCAGTATTTT. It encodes CASSMRGGSSDTQYF.

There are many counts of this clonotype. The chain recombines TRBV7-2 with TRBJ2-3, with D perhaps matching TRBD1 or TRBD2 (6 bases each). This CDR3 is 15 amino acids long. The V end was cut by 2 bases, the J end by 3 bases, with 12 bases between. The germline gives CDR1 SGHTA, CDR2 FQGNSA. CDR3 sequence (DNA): TGTGCCAGCAGCTTAATCCGGGGGCAGACAGATACGCAGTATTTT. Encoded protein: CASSLIRGQTDTQYF.

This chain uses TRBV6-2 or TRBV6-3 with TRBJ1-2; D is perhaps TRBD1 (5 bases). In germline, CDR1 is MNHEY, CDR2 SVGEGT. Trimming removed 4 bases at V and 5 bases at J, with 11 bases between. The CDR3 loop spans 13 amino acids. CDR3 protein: CASSLRRVYGYTF. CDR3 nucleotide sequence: TGTGCCAGCAGTTTGCGCAGGGTTTATGGCTACACCTTC.

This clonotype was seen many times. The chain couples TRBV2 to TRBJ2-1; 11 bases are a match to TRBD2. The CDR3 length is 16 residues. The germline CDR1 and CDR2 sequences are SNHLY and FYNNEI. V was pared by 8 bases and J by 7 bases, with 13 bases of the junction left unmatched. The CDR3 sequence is CASAEEPGLAENEQFF. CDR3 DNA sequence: TGTGCCAGCGCGGAGGAACCGGGACTAGCGGAAAATGAGCAGTTCTTC.

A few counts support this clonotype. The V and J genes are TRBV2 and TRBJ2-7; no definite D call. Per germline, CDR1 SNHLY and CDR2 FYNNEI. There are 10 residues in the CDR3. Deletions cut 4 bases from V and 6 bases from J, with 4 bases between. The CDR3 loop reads CASSVLEQYF. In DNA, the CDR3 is TGTGCCAGCAGTGTCCTCGAGCAGTACTTC.

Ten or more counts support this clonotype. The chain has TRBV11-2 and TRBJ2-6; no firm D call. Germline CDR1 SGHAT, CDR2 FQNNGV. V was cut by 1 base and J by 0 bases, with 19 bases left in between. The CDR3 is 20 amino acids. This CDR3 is CASSLVPPGFVTSGANVLTF. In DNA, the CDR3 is TGTGCCAGCAGCTTAGTTCCCCCTGGGTTCGTTACCTCTGGGGCCAACGTCCTGACTTTC. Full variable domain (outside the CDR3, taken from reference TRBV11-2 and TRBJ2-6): EAGVAQSPRYKIIEKRQSVAFWCNPISGHATLYWYQQILGQGPKLLIQFQNNGVVDDSQLPKDRFSAERLKGVDSTLKIQPAKLEDSAVYLCASSLVPPGFVTSGANVLTFGAGSRLTVL.

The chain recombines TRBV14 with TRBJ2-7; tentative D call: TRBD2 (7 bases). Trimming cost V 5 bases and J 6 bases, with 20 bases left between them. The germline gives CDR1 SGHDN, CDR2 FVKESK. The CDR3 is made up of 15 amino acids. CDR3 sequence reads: CASSTLGGAALEQYF. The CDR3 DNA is TGTGCCAGCAGCACCCTAGGGGGGGCCGCCCTCGAGCAGTACTTC.

DNA of the CDR3: TGCGCCAGCAGCTTCACAGCTCCCCAAGAGACCCAGTACTTC. Encoded protein: CASSFTAPQETQYF. The chain has TRBV5-1 and TRBJ2-5, with no clear D. Germline CDR1 reads SGHRS; CDR2 reads YFSETQ. The CDR3 totals 14 residues. Trimming removed 2 bases from V and 1 base from J, with 9 bases in between.

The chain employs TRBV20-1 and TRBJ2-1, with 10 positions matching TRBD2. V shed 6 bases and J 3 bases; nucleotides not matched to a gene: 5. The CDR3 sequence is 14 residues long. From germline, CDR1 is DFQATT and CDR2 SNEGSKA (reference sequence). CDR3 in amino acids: CSAKRTSGYNEQFF. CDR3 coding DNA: TGCAGTGCCAAGCGGACTAGCGGCTACAATGAGCAGTTCTTC.

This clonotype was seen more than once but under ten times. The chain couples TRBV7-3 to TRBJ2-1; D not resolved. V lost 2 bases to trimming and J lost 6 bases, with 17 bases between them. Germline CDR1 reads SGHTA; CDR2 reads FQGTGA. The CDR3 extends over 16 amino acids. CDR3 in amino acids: CASSLGALSTGNEQFF. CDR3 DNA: TGTGCCAGCAGCTTAGGTGCGCTGTCTACTGGCAATGAGCAGTTCTTC. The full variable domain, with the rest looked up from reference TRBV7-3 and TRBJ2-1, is GAGVSQTPSNKVTEKGKYVELRCDPISGHTALYWYRQSLGQGPEFLIYFQGTGAADDSGLPNDRFFAVRPEGSVSTLKIQRTERGDSAVYLCASSLGALSTGNEQFFGPGTRLTVL.

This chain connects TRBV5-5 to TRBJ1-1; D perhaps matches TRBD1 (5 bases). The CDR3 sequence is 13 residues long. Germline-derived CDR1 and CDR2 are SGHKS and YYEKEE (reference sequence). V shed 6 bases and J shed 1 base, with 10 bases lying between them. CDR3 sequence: CASTLGRNTEAFF. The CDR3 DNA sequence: TGTGCCAGCACTCTGGGGCGGAACACTGAAGCTTTCTTT.

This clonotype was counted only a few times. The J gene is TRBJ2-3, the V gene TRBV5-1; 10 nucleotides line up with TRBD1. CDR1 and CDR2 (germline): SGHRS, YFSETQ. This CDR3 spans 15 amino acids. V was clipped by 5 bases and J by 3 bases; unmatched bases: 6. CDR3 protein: CASRTGGYVTDTQYF. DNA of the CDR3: TGCGCCAGCAGGACAGGGGGCTATGTAACAGATACGCAGTATTTT.

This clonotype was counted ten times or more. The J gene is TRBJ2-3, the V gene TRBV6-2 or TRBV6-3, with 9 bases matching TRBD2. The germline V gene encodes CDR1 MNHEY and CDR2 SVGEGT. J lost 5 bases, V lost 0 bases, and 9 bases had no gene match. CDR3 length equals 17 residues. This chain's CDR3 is CASSYSKVAGEQDTQYF. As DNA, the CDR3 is TGTGCCAGCAGTTACTCGAAGGTAGCGGGAGAGCAAGATACGCAGTATTTT.

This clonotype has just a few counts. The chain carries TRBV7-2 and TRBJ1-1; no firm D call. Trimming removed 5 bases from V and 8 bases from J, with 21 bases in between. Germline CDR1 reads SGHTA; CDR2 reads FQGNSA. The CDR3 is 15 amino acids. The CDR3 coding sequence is TGTGCCAGCAGCCCGCGAGCAGGCGAGGCGGGAGAAGCTTTCTTT. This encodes CASSPRAGEAGEAFF.

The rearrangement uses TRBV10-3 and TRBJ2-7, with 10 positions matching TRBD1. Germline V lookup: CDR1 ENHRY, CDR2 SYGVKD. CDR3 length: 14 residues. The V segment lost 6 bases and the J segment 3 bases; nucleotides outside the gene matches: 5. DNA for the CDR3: TGTGCCATCAGGTCGGGGACAGGGGACTACGAGCAGTACTTC. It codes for CAIRSGTGDYEQYF.

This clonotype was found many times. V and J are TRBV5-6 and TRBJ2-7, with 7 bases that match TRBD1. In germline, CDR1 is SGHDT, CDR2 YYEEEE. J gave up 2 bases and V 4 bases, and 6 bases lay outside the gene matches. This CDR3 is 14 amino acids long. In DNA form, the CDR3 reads TGTGCCAGCAGCCTCAGGGGGTCCCCCTACGAGCAGTACTTC. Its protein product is CASSLRGSPYEQYF. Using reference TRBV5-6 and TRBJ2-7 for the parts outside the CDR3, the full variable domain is DAGVTQSPTHLIKTRGQQVTLRCSPKSGHDTVSWYQQALGQGPQFIFQYYEEEERQRGNFPDRFSGHQFPNYSSELNVNALLLGDSALYLCASSLRGSPYEQYFGPGTRLTVT.

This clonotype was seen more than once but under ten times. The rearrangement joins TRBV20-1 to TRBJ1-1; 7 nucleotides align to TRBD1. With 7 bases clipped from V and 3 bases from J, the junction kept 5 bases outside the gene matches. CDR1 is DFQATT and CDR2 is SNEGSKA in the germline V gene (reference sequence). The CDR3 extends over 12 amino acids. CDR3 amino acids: CSVVQGDTEAFF. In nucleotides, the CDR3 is TGCAGTGTTGTCCAGGGGGACACTGAAGCTTTCTTT.

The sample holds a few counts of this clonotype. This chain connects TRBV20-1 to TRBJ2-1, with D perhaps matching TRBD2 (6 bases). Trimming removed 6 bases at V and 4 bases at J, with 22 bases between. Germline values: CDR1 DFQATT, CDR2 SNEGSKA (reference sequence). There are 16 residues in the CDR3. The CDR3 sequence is CSAHTLGLALYNEQFF. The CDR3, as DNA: TGCAGTGCGCACACATTGGGCCTAGCGCTTTACAATGAGCAGTTCTTC.

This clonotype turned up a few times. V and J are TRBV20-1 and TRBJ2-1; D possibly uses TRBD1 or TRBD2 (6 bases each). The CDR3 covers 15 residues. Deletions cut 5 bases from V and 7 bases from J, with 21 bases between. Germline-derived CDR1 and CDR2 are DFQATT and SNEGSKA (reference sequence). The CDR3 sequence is CSALDIGGSYNEQFF. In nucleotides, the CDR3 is TGCAGTGCTTTAGATATAGGGGGGAGCTATAATGAGCAGTTCTTC.

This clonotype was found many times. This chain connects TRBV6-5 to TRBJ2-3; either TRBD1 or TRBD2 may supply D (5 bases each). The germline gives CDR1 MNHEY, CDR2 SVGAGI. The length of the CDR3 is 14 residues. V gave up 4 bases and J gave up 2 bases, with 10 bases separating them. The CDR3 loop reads CASSSGTITDTQYF. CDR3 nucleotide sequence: TGTGCCAGCAGTTCCGGGACGATCACAGATACGCAGTATTTT.

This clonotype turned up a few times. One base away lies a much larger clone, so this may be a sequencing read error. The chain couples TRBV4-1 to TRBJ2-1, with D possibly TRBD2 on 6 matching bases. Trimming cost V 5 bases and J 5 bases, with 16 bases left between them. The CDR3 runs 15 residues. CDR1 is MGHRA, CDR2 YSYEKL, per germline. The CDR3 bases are TGCGCCAGCAGCAAAGGACGGGGGACTCACAATGAGCAGTTCTTC. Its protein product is CASSKGRGTHNEQFF.

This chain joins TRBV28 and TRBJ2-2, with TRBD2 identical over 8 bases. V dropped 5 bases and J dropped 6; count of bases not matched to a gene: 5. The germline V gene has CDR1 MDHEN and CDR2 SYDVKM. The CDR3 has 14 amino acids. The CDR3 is CASSGGGMSGELFF. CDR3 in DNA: TGTGCCAGCAGTGGCGGGGGGATGTCCGGGGAGCTGTTTTTT.